The 27 T cell receptor beta chains given below trace back to one sample, sequenced in a study of blood T cell repertoires in COVID-19. The method was immunoSEQ multiplex PCR; TCRdb's version includes in-frame clones alone and lacks a portion of them. In the table there are 200,000 to 300,000 clones, about 90% of which are singletons. The sample was peripheral blood. Every receptor here comes from a man aged 25 to 45 with COVID-19, enrolled during active disease.

The V and J genes are TRBV29-1 and TRBJ2-1, with no clear D. Germline V gene lookup returns CDR1 SQVTM and CDR2 ANQGSEA. The CDR3 is 14 residues long. Deletions cut 6 bases from V and 1 base from J, with 13 bases between. CDR3 amino acids: CSVITDESYNEQFF. The CDR3 coding sequence is TGCAGCGTGATTACAGACGAGTCCTACAATGAGCAGTTCTTC.

The chain joins TRBV14 to TRBJ2-2; 13 nucleotides align to TRBD2. Unmatched junction bases numbered 2, after V lost 6 bases and J lost 4 bases. The CDR3 has 15 amino acids. CDR1 and CDR2 from the germline V gene are SGHDN and FVKESK. CDR3 loop: CASRLAGGLTGELFF. The CDR3 coding sequence is TGTGCCAGCAGACTAGCGGGGGGGCTCACCGGGGAGCTGTTTTTT.

The chain joins TRBV29-1 to TRBJ1-1, with 9 bases aligning to TRBD1. This CDR3 has 17 amino acids. Germline V gene sequence: CDR1 SQVTM, CDR2 ANQGSEA. V gave up 6 bases and J gave up 0 bases; unmatched junction bases: 14. This chain's CDR3 is CSVASTGGSSMNTEAFF. The DNA of the CDR3 is TGCAGCGTCGCCAGTACAGGGGGCAGCAGTATGAACACTGAAGCTTTCTTT. Full variable domain (rest looked up from reference TRBV29-1 and TRBJ1-1): SAVISQKPSRDICQRGTSLTIQCQVDSQVTMMFWYRQQPGQSLTLIATANQGSEATYESGFVIDKFPISRPNLTFSTLTVSNMSPEDSSIYLCSVASTGGSSMNTEAFFGQGTRLTVV.

The CDR3 region is CASSLAQDNEQFF. CDR3 bases: TGTGCCAGCAGCTTGGCTCAGGACAATGAGCAGTTCTTC. This chain links TRBV7-6 with TRBJ2-1; D is unclear. CDR3 size: 13 residues. CDR1 and CDR2 from the germline V gene are SGHVS and FNYEAQ. Trimming took off 3 bases at V and 5 bases at J, with 8 bases between the two ends.

This clone was seen just once. The V call is TRBV6-5, the J call TRBJ1-4, with 8 bases matching TRBD1. Trimming took 5 bases from V and 5 from J; bases not matched to a gene: 1. CDR1 and CDR2 (germline): MNHEY, SVGAGI. The CDR3 is made up of 13 amino acids. CDR3 amino acids: CASSRDRNEKLFF. The CDR3 DNA sequence: TGTGCCAGCAGTCGGGACAGGAATGAAAAACTGTTTTTT.

The chain has TRBV6-5 and TRBJ2-1; D might be TRBD2 (6 bases). This CDR3 has 13 amino acids. The germline gives CDR1 MNHEY, CDR2 SVGAGI. Between the trimmed V and J ends, which lost 7 bases and 6 bases, there was a span of 13 bases. CDR3 coding DNA: TGTGCCAGCATCTTACGGGGAGGCAATGAGCAGTTCTTC. Amino acids: CASILRGGNEQFF.

V gene TRBV5-1 combines with J gene TRBJ1-1, with 7 bases fitting TRBD1. This CDR3 has 13 residues. Trimming at V came to 2 bases and at J to 4 bases, leaving 2 bases not matched to a gene. Per germline, CDR1 SGHRS and CDR2 YFSETQ. The CDR3 DNA follows: TGCGCCAGCAGCTTACCAGGGGGCACTGAAGCTTTCTTT. Its translation: CASSLPGGTEAFF. The full variable domain, rest sourced from reference TRBV5-1 and TRBJ1-1, is KAGVTQTPRYLIKTRGQQVTLSCSPISGHRSVSWYQQTPGQGLQFLFEYFSETQRNKGNFPGRFSGRQFSNSRSEMNVSTLELGDSALYLCASSLPGGTEAFFGQGTRLTVV.

The chain links TRBV7-9 to TRBJ1-2, with D tentatively TRBD1 (5 bases). This CDR3 comprises 16 residues. CDR1 SEHNR and CDR2 FQNEAQ come from the germline V gene (reference sequence). V lost 7 bases, J lost 2 bases, and 20 bases lay in between. CDR3 nucleotide sequence: TGTGCCAGCAATCTCTTGTTGGGGCAGCTAAACTATGGCTACACCTTC. Protein: CASNLLLGQLNYGYTF.

The chain uses TRBV9 and TRBJ2-3; D is possibly TRBD2 (6 bases). With 3 bases removed from V and 9 bases from J, the gap between germline ends came to 26 bases. Germline values: CDR1 SGDLS, CDR2 YYNGEE. The CDR3 loop spans 17 amino acids. Here the CDR3 DNA reads TGTGCCAGCAGCGCCTCCGAACTAGCCCCGGGCCGGGAGACGCAGTATTTT. Protein: CASSASELAPGRETQYF.

The chain has TRBV5-5 and TRBJ1-3, with 9 bases fitting TRBD1. The CDR3 is 16 residues long. After removal of 0 bases from V and 3 bases from J, the junction contained 4 bases not matched to a gene. Germline loops: CDR1 SGHKS, CDR2 YYEKEE (reference sequence). For the CDR3, the DNA is TGTGCCAGCAGCTTGGCACAGGGGGCTCTTGGAAACACCATATATTTT. This codes for CASSLAQGALGNTIYF.

This chain uses TRBV30 with TRBJ1-2; 7 positions agree with TRBD1. Unmatched junction bases numbered 17, after V lost 5 bases and J lost 2 bases. Per germline, CDR1 GTSNPN and CDR2 SVGIG (reference sequence). This CDR3 is built from 17 residues. The CDR3 here is CAWRNDGIRDSNYGYTF. The CDR3 bases are TGTGCCTGGCGGAACGACGGAATTAGGGACAGCAACTATGGCTACACCTTC.

The chain joins TRBV28 to TRBJ2-1; 10 bases line up with TRBD2. J was trimmed by 6 bases and V by 4 bases; bases with no gene match: 6. Germline V gives CDR1 MDHEN, CDR2 SYDVKM. CDR3 length: 15 amino acids. The CDR3: CASSSSGGRGNEQFF. DNA for the CDR3: TGTGCCAGCAGTTCTAGCGGGGGAAGAGGCAATGAGCAGTTCTTC.

The CDR3 sequence: CASPPWNPRDRVVVPTDTQYF. As DNA, the CDR3 is TGTGCCAGCCCACCATGGAACCCCCGGGACAGGGTAGTTGTTCCCACAGATACGCAGTATTTT. The J gene is TRBJ2-3, the V gene TRBV27; 9 bases are a match to TRBD1. Per germline, CDR1 MNHEY and CDR2 SMNVEV (reference sequence). The length of the CDR3 is 21 residues. V lost 8 bases, J lost 2 bases, and 26 bases stayed unmatched.

This chain links TRBV5-1 with TRBJ1-3, with 11 bases fitting TRBD1. This CDR3 spans 14 amino acids. The ends lost 3 bases at V and 8 bases at J; junction bases unmatched: 4. Germline V gives CDR1 SGHRS, CDR2 YFSETQ. Written as DNA, the CDR3 is TGCGCCAGCAGCTACGGACAGGGGGCAGACACCATATATTTT. Protein: CASSYGQGADTIYF.

The chain uses TRBV12-5 and TRBJ1-1; D gene ambiguous. The CDR3 consists of 16 residues. From germline, CDR1 is LGHNT and CDR2 FRNRAP. Trimming removed 0 bases at V and 3 bases at J, with 14 bases between. The CDR3 is CASGLVHPGGHTEAFF. CDR3 nucleotides: TGTGCTAGTGGTTTGGTACATCCAGGTGGGCACACTGAAGCTTTCTTT.

This chain links TRBV5-1 with TRBJ2-7; D perhaps matches TRBD1 (6 bases). Germline V gene sequence: CDR1 SGHRS, CDR2 YFSETQ. Trimming left V 0 bases short and J 0 bases short, with 10 bases between. The CDR3 has 15 residues. CDR3 nucleotides: TGCGCCAGCAGCTTGGGGGGGCTTGGCTCCTACGAGCAGTACTTC. The encoded protein is CASSLGGLGSYEQYF.

The J gene is TRBJ2-7, the V gene TRBV29-1; D is uncertain. The CDR3 extends over 12 amino acids. Germline V lookup: CDR1 SQVTM, CDR2 ANQGSEA. The ends were cut back, 3 bases at V and 7 bases at J, with 13 bases in the middle. CDR3 nucleotides: TGCAGCGTTGAGGGTTATACGAGGGAGCAGTACTTC. Residues: CSVEGYTREQYF.

The rearrangement links TRBV27 to TRBJ1-5; D might be TRBD1 (6 bases). Trimming stripped 4 bases from V and 0 bases from J, with 19 bases between. In germline, CDR1 is MNHEY, CDR2 SMNVEV (reference sequence). The CDR3 has 18 amino acids. CDR3 sequence reads: CASSWTWDTFYSNQPQHF. CDR3 DNA: TGTGCCAGCAGTTGGACTTGGGACACGTTTTATAGCAATCAGCCCCAGCATTTT.

The chain uses TRBV19 and TRBJ1-6, with TRBD1 matching 10 bases. The germline CDR1 and CDR2 sequences are LNHDA and SQIVND (reference sequence). V gave up 6 bases and J gave up 2 bases; unmatched junction bases: 7. CDR3 size: 17 residues. The CDR3 DNA sequence: TGTGCCAGTAGCCGGGACAGGGGAAGGGCCTATAATTCACCCCTCCACTTT. It is translated as CASSRDRGRAYNSPLHF.

This rearrangement joins TRBV19 to TRBJ1-6; TRBD1 matches at 11 bases. The CDR3 runs to 16 residues. Germline values: CDR1 LNHDA, CDR2 SQIVND (reference sequence). The junction had 3 bases not matched to a gene; V was cut back by 3 bases and J by 5 bases. The CDR3 coding sequence is TGTGCCAGTAGTATCGGACAGGGGGCTAATAATTCACCCCTCCACTTT. As protein: CASSIGQGANNSPLHF.

This rearrangement joins TRBV19 to TRBJ2-5, with TRBD2 matching over 9 bases. J lost 2 bases, V lost 3 bases, and 10 bases had no gene match. The germline V gene encodes CDR1 LNHDA and CDR2 SQIVND (reference sequence). This CDR3 has 17 amino acids. The CDR3 loop reads CASSITAGGLPQETQYF. The CDR3 DNA follows: TGTGCCAGTAGTATTACAGCGGGGGGCCTGCCTCAAGAGACCCAGTACTTC.

The genes are TRBV9 and TRBJ1-3; the D is unclear. CDR3 length: 15 residues. Germline loops: CDR1 SGDLS, CDR2 YYNGEE. V dropped 1 base and J dropped 1 base, with 9 bases sitting between them. In nucleotides, the CDR3 is TGTGCCAGCAGCGTATCCGGTGCATCTGGAAACACCATATATTTT. This encodes CASSVSGASGNTIYF.

The chain is built from TRBV3-1 (or the pseudogene TRBV3-2) and TRBJ1-2; D may be TRBD1 (5 bases). Germline V gives CDR1 LGHDT, CDR2 YNNKEL (reference sequence). The V end was cut by 0 bases, the J end by 2 bases, with 10 bases between. The CDR3 consists of 15 residues. As DNA, the CDR3 is TGTGCCAGCAGCCAAGAACCCCAGGGAAACTATGGCTACACCTTC. As protein: CASSQEPQGNYGYTF.

The CDR3 is CASSPERQGPTEQYF. In DNA form, the CDR3 reads TGTGCCAGCTCACCAGAGAGACAGGGGCCTACGGAGCAGTACTTC. V usage is TRBV18 and J usage is TRBJ2-7; 8 positions agree with TRBD1. Trimming took 2 bases from V and 7 from J; bases not matched to a gene: 10. This CDR3 contains 15 residues. Germline lookup yields CDR1 KGHSH and CDR2 LQKENI.

The V and J genes are TRBV6-2 or TRBV6-3 and TRBJ2-1; TRBD2 matches at 10 bases. This CDR3 is 15 amino acids long. Germline lookup yields CDR1 MNHEY and CDR2 SVGEGT. The trim removed 6 bases at V and 4 bases at J, leaving 6 bases unmatched. CDR3 amino acids: CASSRSGGFYNEQFF. The CDR3 nucleotides are TGTGCCAGCAGCCGTAGCGGGGGGTTTTACAATGAGCAGTTCTTC.

The CDR3 spells CASSFGLAGGPNEQFF. In DNA form, the CDR3 reads TGTGCCAGCAGCTTTGGACTAGCGGGGGGCCCCAATGAGCAGTTCTTC. V gene TRBV3-1 (or the pseudogene TRBV3-2) combines with J gene TRBJ2-1, with 14 bases aligning to TRBD2. The CDR3 runs to 16 residues. Germline CDR1 LGHDT, CDR2 YNNKEL (reference sequence). V gave up 5 bases and J gave up 6 bases; unmatched junction bases: 6.

This clone has a handful of counts. The sample carries other DNA sequences with the same CDR3. The genes are TRBV3-1 (or the pseudogene TRBV3-2) and TRBJ2-5; tentatively, D is TRBD2 (5 bases). The CDR3 length is 12 residues. V shed 1 base and J shed 5 bases, with 5 bases lying between them. Germline CDR1 and CDR2: LGHDT and YNNKEL (reference sequence). The CDR3 coding sequence is TGTGCCAGCAGCCAAGCGGGGGAGACCCAGTACTTC. Its translation: CASSQAGETQYF.